These 26 T cell receptor beta chains were sequenced from one sample in a study of blood T cell repertoires in COVID-19. Only in-frame clones appear in the TCRdb table, and some are missing; sequencing was by immunoSEQ multiplex PCR. The repertoire holds approximately 230,000 clones, with roughly 85% as singletons. Sequences were obtained from peripheral blood. The origin of the receptors is a man aged 25 to 40 who had recovered from COVID-19.

The chain uses TRBV19 and TRBJ1-6; D may be TRBD1 (5 bases). V was pared by 4 bases and J by 10 bases, with 14 bases between. The CDR3 spans 14 residues. The germline CDR1 and CDR2 sequences are LNHDA and SQIVND (reference sequence). In DNA, the CDR3 is TGTGCCAGTAGTAGAGGGGAGGTTCGATCACCCCTCCACTTT. Its protein is CASSRGEVRSPLHF.

The chain is built from TRBV19 and TRBJ1-1; D unclear. The germline V and J ends were trimmed by 3 bases and 7 bases, with 12 bases remaining between them. The CDR3 has 13 residues. Germline assignment: CDR1 LNHDA and CDR2 SQIVND (reference sequence). CDR3 sequence (DNA): TGTGCCAGTAGTATTCTGAACGGGGTTGAAGCTTTCTTT. Protein: CASSILNGVEAFF.

This clone was picked up one time. V and J are TRBV5-1 and TRBJ2-3, with a possible D match to TRBD1 (5 bases). The CDR3 consists of 15 residues. The V gene lost 0 bases and the J gene lost 0 bases, with 8 bases spanning the gap. Germline V gene lookup returns CDR1 SGHRS and CDR2 YFSETQ. The chain's CDR3 is CASSLGQGSTDTQYF. The CDR3 DNA is TGCGCCAGCAGCTTGGGGCAGGGAAGCACAGATACGCAGTATTTT.

The chain links TRBV19 to TRBJ1-1; D remains ambiguous. Germline CDR1 and CDR2: LNHDA and SQIVND (reference sequence). The germline V and J ends were trimmed by 3 bases and 4 bases, with 9 bases remaining between them. This CDR3 region has 13 residues. The CDR3 region is CASSIISGTEAFF. DNA for the CDR3: TGTGCCAGTAGTATTATCAGTGGCACTGAAGCTTTCTTT.

The chain is built from TRBV6-5 and TRBJ2-7; 8 positions agree with TRBD1. V lost 2 bases to trimming and J lost 8 bases; unmatched junction nucleotides: 8. Germline V gene data show CDR1 as MNHEY and CDR2 as SVGAGI. This CDR3 has 14 residues. As DNA, the CDR3 is TGTGCCAGCAGTTACCGGAAGACAGGGGATAAGCAGTACTTC. Amino acids: CASSYRKTGDKQYF.

This clone was recorded many times. The chain combines TRBV23-1 with TRBJ2-3; 8 positions match TRBD2. TRBV23-1 is annotated as an ORF whose role is uncertain. This CDR3 is built from 16 residues. V was pared by 3 bases and J by 3 bases, with 8 bases of the junction left unmatched. For the CDR3, the DNA is TGCGCCAGCAGTCAGACTAGCGCCCGGGGGACAGATACGCAGTATTTT. Encoded protein: CASSQTSARGTDTQYF.

The chain combines TRBV27 with TRBJ1-5, with D unresolved. V was trimmed by 3 bases and J by 5 bases, leaving 8 bases between them. Germline values: CDR1 MNHEY, CDR2 SMNVEV (reference sequence). The CDR3 extends over 13 amino acids. The CDR3 DNA is TGTGCCAGCAGTTTTGGGCTCGATCAGCCCCAGCATTTT. Translating it yields CASSFGLDQPQHF.

V and J are TRBV10-3 and TRBJ2-5; 9 bases line up with TRBD2. This CDR3 has 17 amino acids. Germline V gives CDR1 ENHRY, CDR2 SYGVKD. J gave up 0 bases and V 4 bases, and 9 bases lay outside the gene matches. DNA of the CDR3: TGTGCCATCAGTGCGGGTCAGCGGGGGGCCCACCAAGAGACCCAGTACTTC. It translates to CAISAGQRGAHQETQYF.

The rearrangement uses TRBV6-5 and TRBJ1-5; D is unresolved. CDR3 size: 13 residues. V dropped 6 bases and J dropped 7 bases, with 13 bases sitting between them. Germline V gene sequence: CDR1 MNHEY, CDR2 SVGAGI. The CDR3 nucleotides are TGTGCCAGCAGCATTCATTCGGAGCAGCCCCAGCATTTT. Translating gives CASSIHSEQPQHF.

This chain links TRBV7-9 with TRBJ2-1, with D perhaps matching TRBD1 (6 bases). V shed 1 base and J shed 10 bases, with 8 bases lying between them. This CDR3 is built from 12 residues. Per the germline V gene, CDR1 is SEHNR and CDR2 is FQNEAQ (reference sequence). Written as DNA, the CDR3 is TGTGCCAGCAGCTTAGAGGGGGTCGAGCAGTTCTTC. Its translation: CASSLEGVEQFF.

The chain uses TRBV13 and TRBJ1-1; D may be TRBD1 (5 bases). The V gene lost 0 bases and the J gene lost 0 bases, with 11 bases spanning the gap. The CDR3 runs to 16 residues. The V gene's germline CDR1 is PRHDT and CDR2 FYEKMQ (reference sequence). The CDR3 reads CASSLGRGPMNTEAFF. The CDR3 bases are TGTGCCAGCAGCTTAGGTAGGGGCCCGATGAACACTGAAGCTTTCTTT.

The rearrangement uses TRBV3-1 (or the pseudogene TRBV3-2) and TRBJ2-1, with D possibly matching TRBD1 (6 bases). Germline V gene sequence: CDR1 LGHDT, CDR2 YNNKEL (reference sequence). Trimming removed 4 bases from V and 2 bases from J, with 9 bases in between. The CDR3 has 14 residues. In nucleotides, the CDR3 is TGTGCCAGCAGCCCTCAGGGGACCTACAATGAGCAGTTCTTC. Translation gives CASSPQGTYNEQFF.

This clone was counted only a few times. The chain is built from TRBV6-2 or TRBV6-3 and TRBJ2-1; D ambiguous. Germline V gene lookup returns CDR1 MNHEY and CDR2 SVGEGT. The CDR3 extends over 13 amino acids. The germline V and J ends were trimmed by 6 bases and 9 bases, with 15 bases remaining between them. CDR3 bases: TGTGCCAGCAGCCACGGGTCTGTGGGTGAGCAGTTCTTC. Protein sequence: CASSHGSVGEQFF.

The J gene is TRBJ2-1, the V gene TRBV4-3; 8 nucleotides line up with TRBD2. CDR3 length: 16 residues. V was pared by 0 bases and J by 5 bases, with 6 bases of the junction left unmatched. The germline gives CDR1 LGHNA, CDR2 YSLEER. CDR3 in amino acids: CASSQDRERGNNEQFF. The CDR3 nucleotides read TGCGCCAGCAGCCAAGATAGGGAGCGGGGGAACAATGAGCAGTTCTTC.

The chain combines TRBV7-7 with TRBJ2-1, with D unclear. Germline lookup yields CDR1 SSHAT and CDR2 FNYEAQ (reference sequence). V lost 5 bases, J lost 5 bases, and 10 bases lay in between. CDR3 length equals 13 residues. The DNA for the CDR3 is TGTGCCAGCAGCCCCGGTGGGCACAATGAGCAGTTCTTC. Its protein product is CASSPGGHNEQFF.

The chain is built from TRBV6-6 and TRBJ1-2; TRBD1 agrees at 7 bases. Germline values: CDR1 MNHNY, CDR2 SVGAGI (reference sequence). The CDR3 runs 18 residues. V lost 5 bases, J lost 10 bases, and 25 bases stayed unmatched. CDR3 sequence (DNA): TGTGCCAGCAGTCCCCTCGGACAGGAGGTCCCCGCTCCAATAATCTACACCTTC. Translated, it gives CASSPLGQEVPAPIIYTF.

This clone was recorded only once. This chain's CDR3 is CASGQAGGEETQYF. Written as DNA, the CDR3 is TGTGCCAGCGGACAGGCAGGGGGTGAAGAGACCCAGTACTTC. This chain connects TRBV11-2 to TRBJ2-5, with 7 bases matching TRBD1. The CDR3 runs to 14 residues. Germline trimming cut 8 bases from V and 3 bases from J; bases unmatched to any gene: 9. CDR1 SGHAT and CDR2 FQNNGV come from the germline V gene.

The chain recombines TRBV29-1 with TRBJ1-1; the D is unclear. CDR3 length: 13 residues. V lost 5 bases and J 1 base, leaving 11 bases between the germline ends. CDR1 is SQVTM, CDR2 ANQGSEA, per germline. CDR3 sequence reads: CSVLPPGNTEAFF. DNA for the CDR3: TGCAGCGTTCTGCCCCCCGGGAACACTGAAGCTTTCTTT. The full variable domain, rest sourced from reference TRBV29-1 and TRBJ1-1, is SAVISQKPSRDICQRGTSLTIQCQVDSQVTMMFWYRQQPGQSLTLIATANQGSEATYESGFVIDKFPISRPNLTFSTLTVSNMSPEDSSIYLCSVLPPGNTEAFFGQGTRLTVV.

This clone has a handful of counts. V usage is TRBV9 and J usage is TRBJ2-2; a possible D gene is TRBD2 (6 bases). Per germline, CDR1 SGDLS and CDR2 YYNGEE. V gave up 2 bases and J gave up 0 bases, with 8 bases separating them. The CDR3 extends over 15 amino acids. This CDR3 is CASSVGTSNTGELFF. In DNA form, the CDR3 reads TGTGCCAGCAGCGTGGGGACTTCGAACACCGGGGAGCTGTTTTTT. Drawing the rest from reference TRBV9 and TRBJ2-2, the complete variable domain is DSGVTQTPKHLITATGQRVTLRCSPRSGDLSVYWYQQSLDQGLQFLIQYYNGEERAKGNILERFSAQQFPDLHSELNLSSLELGDSALYFCASSVGTSNTGELFFGEGSRLTVL.

The CDR3 DNA follows: TGCAGCGTTGAAGATCGGCGGATAGGGGGTGGCTACACCTTC. This encodes CSVEDRRIGGGYTF. The V and J genes are TRBV29-1 and TRBJ1-2; possibly TRBD1 for D (6 bases). The germline V gene encodes CDR1 SQVTM and CDR2 ANQGSEA. With 0 bases removed from V and 7 bases from J, the gap between germline ends came to 15 bases. The CDR3 contains 14 residues.

CDR3 DNA sequence: TGTGCCAGCAGTGAACTGACAGGGGTGAAGGGCTACACCTTC. Its translation: CASSELTGVKGYTF. V is TRBV6-1 and J is TRBJ1-2, with 8 bases identical to TRBD1. Germline trimming cut 2 bases from V and 8 bases from J; bases unmatched to any gene: 7. The germline V gene has CDR1 MNHNS and CDR2 SASEGT. The CDR3 runs to 14 residues.

The chain employs TRBV7-2 and TRBJ1-2; D not resolved. V was clipped by 5 bases and J by 5 bases, with 18 bases between them. The CDR3 covers 15 residues. Germline values: CDR1 SGHTA, CDR2 FQGNSA. The CDR3 region is CASSPNSSPSYGYTF. In DNA, the CDR3 is TGTGCCAGCAGCCCCAATAGCTCGCCCTCTTATGGCTACACCTTC.

The chain is built from TRBV7-2 and TRBJ2-2; TRBD2 agrees at 9 bases. V was clipped by 5 bases and J by 6 bases; unmatched bases: 4. The CDR3 sequence is 14 residues long. Germline values: CDR1 SGHTA, CDR2 FQGNSA. The CDR3 spells CASSKGTSSGELFF. CDR3 DNA: TGTGCCAGCAGCAAAGGGACTAGCTCCGGGGAGCTGTTTTTT. Full variable domain (missing parts from reference TRBV7-2 and TRBJ2-2): GAGVSQSPSNKVTEKGKDVELRCDPISGHTALYWYRQSLGQGLEFLIYFQGNSAPDKSGLPSDRFSAERTGGSVSTLTIQRTQQEDSAVYLCASSKGTSSGELFFGEGSRLTVL.

This clone was counted once. This chain uses TRBV5-6 with TRBJ1-1; D possibly corresponds to TRBD1 (5 bases). CDR1 is SGHDT, CDR2 YYEEEE, per germline. This CDR3 region has 14 residues. V was clipped by 2 bases and J by 3 bases, with 11 bases between them. The CDR3: CASSLDRYYTEAFF. In nucleotides, the CDR3 is TGTGCCAGCAGCTTAGACAGATATTACACTGAAGCTTTCTTT.

V usage is TRBV3-1 (or the pseudogene TRBV3-2) and J usage is TRBJ2-3; TRBD1 aligns across 9 bases. The V gene's germline CDR1 is LGHDT and CDR2 YNNKEL (reference sequence). The CDR3 has 16 amino acids. The junction had 10 bases not matched to a gene; V was cut back by 3 bases and J by 6 bases. The CDR3 coding sequence is TGTGCCAGCAGCCAGGCCCCGGGGACAGGGCTTGATACGCAGTATTTT. Residues: CASSQAPGTGLDTQYF.

This clone has a single count. The V and J genes are TRBV24-1 and TRBJ1-1, with a tentative D call TRBD1 (5 bases). Germline-derived CDR1 and CDR2 are KGHDR and SFDVKD. There are 14 residues in the CDR3. V was trimmed by 2 bases and J by 8 bases, leaving 14 bases between them. For the CDR3, the DNA is TGTGCCACCAGTGATTCTGGCAGGGATTCGGAAGCTTTCTTT. Amino acid sequence: CATSDSGRDSEAFF.